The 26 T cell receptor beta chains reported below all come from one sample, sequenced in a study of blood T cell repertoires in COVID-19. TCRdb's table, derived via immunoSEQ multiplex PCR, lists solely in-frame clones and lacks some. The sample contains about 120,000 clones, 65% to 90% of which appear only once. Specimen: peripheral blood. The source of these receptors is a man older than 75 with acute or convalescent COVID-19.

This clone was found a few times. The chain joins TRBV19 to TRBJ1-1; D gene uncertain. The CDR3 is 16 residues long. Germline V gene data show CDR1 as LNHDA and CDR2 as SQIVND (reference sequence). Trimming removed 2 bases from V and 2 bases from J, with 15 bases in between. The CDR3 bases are TGTGCCAGTAGTATAAGGTCGGTGGCAGGTAACACTGAAGCTTTCTTT. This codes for CASSIRSVAGNTEAFF.

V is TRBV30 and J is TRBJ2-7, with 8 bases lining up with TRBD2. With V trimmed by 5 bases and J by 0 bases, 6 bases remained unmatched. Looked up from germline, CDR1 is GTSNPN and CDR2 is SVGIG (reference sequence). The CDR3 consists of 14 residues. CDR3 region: CAWARLAGSYEQYF. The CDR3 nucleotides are TGTGCCTGGGCCCGGCTAGCGGGCTCCTACGAGCAGTACTTC.

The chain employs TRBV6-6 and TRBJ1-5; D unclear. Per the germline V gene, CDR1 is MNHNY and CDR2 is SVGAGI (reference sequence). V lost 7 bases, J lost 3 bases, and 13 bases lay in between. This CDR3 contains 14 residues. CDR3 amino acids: CASKELPHNQPQHF. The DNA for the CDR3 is TGTGCCAGCAAAGAGCTTCCTCACAATCAGCCCCAGCATTTT.

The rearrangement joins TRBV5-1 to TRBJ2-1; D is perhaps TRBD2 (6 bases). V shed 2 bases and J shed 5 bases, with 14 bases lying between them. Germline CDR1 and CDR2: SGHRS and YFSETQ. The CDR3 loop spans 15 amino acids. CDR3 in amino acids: CASSLVGGENNEQFF. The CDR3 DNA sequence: TGCGCCAGCAGCTTAGTGGGAGGTGAAAACAATGAGCAGTTCTTC.

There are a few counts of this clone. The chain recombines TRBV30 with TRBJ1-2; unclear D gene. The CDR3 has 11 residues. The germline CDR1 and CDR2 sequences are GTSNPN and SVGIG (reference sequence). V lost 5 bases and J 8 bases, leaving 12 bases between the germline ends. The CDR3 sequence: CAWERGRGYTF. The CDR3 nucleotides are TGTGCCTGGGAGCGAGGCCGCGGCTACACCTTC.

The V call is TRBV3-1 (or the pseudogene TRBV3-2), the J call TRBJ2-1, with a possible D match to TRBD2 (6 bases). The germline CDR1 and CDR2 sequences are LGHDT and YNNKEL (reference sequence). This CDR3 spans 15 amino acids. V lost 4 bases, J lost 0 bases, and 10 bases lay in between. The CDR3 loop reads CASSREANSYNEQFF. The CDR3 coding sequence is TGTGCCAGCAGCCGGGAGGCGAACTCCTACAATGAGCAGTTCTTC.

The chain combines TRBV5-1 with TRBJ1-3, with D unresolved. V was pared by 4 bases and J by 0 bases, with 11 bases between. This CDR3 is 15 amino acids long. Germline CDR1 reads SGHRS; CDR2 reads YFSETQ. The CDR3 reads CASSPERASGNTIYF. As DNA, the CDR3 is TGCGCCAGCAGCCCCGAAAGAGCCTCTGGAAACACCATATATTTT.

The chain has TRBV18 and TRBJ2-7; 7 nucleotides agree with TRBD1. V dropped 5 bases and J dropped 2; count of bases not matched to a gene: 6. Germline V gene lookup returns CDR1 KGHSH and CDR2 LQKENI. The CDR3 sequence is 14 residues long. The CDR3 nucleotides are TGTGCCAGCTCAATAACAGGGACAGCCTACGAGCAGTACTTC. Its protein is CASSITGTAYEQYF.

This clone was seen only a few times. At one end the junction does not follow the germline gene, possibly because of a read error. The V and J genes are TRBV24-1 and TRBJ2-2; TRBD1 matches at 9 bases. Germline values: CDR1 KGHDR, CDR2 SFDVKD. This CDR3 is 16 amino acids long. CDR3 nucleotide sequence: TGTGCCACCAGTGACACCGGGACAGGGAACTCCGGGGAGCTGTTTTTT. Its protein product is CATSDTGTGNSGELFF.

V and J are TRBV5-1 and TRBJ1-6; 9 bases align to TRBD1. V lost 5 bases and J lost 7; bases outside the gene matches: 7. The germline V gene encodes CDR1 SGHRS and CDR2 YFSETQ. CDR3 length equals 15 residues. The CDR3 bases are TGCGCCAGCAGACCCTTAGGACAGGGGAATTCACCCCTCCACTTT. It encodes CASRPLGQGNSPLHF.

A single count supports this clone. CDR3 amino acids: CASSVGGEAENTEAFF. CDR3 in DNA: TGTGCCAGCAGCGTAGGGGGGGAGGCTGAGAACACTGAAGCTTTCTTT. The rearrangement joins TRBV9 to TRBJ1-1; TRBD1 is a possible D gene (5 bases). This CDR3 spans 16 amino acids. The ends were cut back, 0 bases at V and 1 base at J, with 13 bases in the middle. Germline assignment: CDR1 SGDLS and CDR2 YYNGEE. Full variable domain (rest looked up from reference TRBV9 and TRBJ1-1): DSGVTQTPKHLITATGQRVTLRCSPRSGDLSVYWYQQSLDQGLQFLIQYYNGEERAKGNILERFSAQQFPDLHSELNLSSLELGDSALYFCASSVGGEAENTEAFFGQGTRLTVV.

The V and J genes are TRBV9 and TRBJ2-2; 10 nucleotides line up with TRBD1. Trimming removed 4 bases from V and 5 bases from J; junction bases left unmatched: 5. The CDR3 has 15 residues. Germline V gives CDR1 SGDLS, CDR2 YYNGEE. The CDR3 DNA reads TGTGCCAGCAGCCCACGACAGGGGGCGACCGGGGAGCTGTTTTTT. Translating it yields CASSPRQGATGELFF. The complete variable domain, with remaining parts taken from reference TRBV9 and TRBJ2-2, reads DSGVTQTPKHLITATGQRVTLRCSPRSGDLSVYWYQQSLDQGLQFLIQYYNGEERAKGNILERFSAQQFPDLHSELNLSSLELGDSALYFCASSPRQGATGELFFGEGSRLTVL.

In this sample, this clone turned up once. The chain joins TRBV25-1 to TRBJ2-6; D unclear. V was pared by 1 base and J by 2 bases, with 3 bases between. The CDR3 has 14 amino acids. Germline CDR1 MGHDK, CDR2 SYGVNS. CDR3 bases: TGTGCCAGCAGTGAATCAACTGGGGCCAACGTCCTGACTTTC. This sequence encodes CASSESTGANVLTF.

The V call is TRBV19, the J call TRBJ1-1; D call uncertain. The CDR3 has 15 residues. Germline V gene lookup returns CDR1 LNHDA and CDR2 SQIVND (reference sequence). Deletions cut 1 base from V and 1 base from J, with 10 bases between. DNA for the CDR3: TGTGCCAGTAGTATAGGAGGCACGGCGAACACTGAAGCTTTCTTT. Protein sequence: CASSIGGTANTEAFF.

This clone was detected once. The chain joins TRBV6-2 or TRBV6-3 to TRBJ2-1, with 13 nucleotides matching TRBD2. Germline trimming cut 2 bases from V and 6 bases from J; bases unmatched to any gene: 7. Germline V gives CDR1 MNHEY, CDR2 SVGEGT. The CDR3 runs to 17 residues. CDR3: CASSYQRLAGGPNEQFF. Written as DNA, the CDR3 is TGTGCCAGCAGTTACCAGAGACTAGCGGGAGGTCCCAATGAGCAGTTCTTC.

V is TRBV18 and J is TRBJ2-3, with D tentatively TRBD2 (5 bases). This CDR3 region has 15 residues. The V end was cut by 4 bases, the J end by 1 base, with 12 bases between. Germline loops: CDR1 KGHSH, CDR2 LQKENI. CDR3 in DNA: TGTGCCAGCTCACTAGTTGACTACGGCACAGATACGCAGTATTTT. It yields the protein CASSLVDYGTDTQYF. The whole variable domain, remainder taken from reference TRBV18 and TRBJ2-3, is NAGVMQNPRHLVRRRGQEARLRCSPMKGHSHVYWYRQLPEEGLKFMVYLQKENIIDESGMPKERFSAEFPKEGPSILRIQQVVRGDSAAYFCASSLVDYGTDTQYFGPGTRLTVL.

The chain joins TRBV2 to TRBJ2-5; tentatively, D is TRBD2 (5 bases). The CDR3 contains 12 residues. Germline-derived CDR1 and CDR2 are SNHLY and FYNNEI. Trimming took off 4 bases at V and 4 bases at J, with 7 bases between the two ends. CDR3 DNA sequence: TGTGCCAGCAGTGGTGCGGGAGAGACCCAGTACTTC. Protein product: CASSGAGETQYF.

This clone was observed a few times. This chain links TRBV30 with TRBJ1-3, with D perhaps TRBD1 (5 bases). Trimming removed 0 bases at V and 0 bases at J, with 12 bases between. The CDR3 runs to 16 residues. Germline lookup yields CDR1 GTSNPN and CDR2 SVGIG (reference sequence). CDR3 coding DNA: TGTGCCTGGAGTGTATGGGGCGGCAGCTCTGGAAACACCATATATTTT. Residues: CAWSVWGGSSGNTIYF. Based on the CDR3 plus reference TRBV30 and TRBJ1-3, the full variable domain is SQTIHQWPATLVQPVGSPLSLECTVEGTSNPNLYWYRQAAGRGLQLLFYSVGIGQISSEVPQNLSASRPQDRQFILSSKKLLLSDSGFYLCAWSVWGGSSGNTIYFGEGSWLTVV.

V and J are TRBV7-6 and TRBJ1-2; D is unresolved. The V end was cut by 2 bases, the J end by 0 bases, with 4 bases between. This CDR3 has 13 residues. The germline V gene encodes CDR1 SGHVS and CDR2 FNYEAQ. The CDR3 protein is CASSLPSNYGYTF. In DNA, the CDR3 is TGTGCCAGCAGCTTACCCTCTAACTATGGCTACACCTTC.

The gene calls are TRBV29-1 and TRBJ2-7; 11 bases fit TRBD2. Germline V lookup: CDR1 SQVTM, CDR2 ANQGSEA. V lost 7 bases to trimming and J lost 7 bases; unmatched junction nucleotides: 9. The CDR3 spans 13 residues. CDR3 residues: CSATSGSSSEQYF. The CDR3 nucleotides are TGCAGCGCCACTAGCGGGAGTTCAAGTGAGCAGTACTTC.

CDR3 coding DNA: TGTGCCAGTACCAGATGGGACAGGGGAAGATATACTGAGCAGTTCTTC. This translates into CASTRWDRGRYTEQFF. The rearrangement links TRBV19 to TRBJ2-1, with TRBD1 matching 10 bases. CDR3 size: 16 residues. From germline, CDR1 is LNHDA and CDR2 SQIVND (reference sequence). Losses at the gene ends were 7 bases for V and 9 bases for J; bases not matched to a gene: 15.

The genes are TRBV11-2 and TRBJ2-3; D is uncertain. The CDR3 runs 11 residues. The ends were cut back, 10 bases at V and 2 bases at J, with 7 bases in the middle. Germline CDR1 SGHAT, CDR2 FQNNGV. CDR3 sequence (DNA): TGTGCCACCTCCCCCACAGATACGCAGTATTTT. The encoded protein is CATSPTDTQYF.

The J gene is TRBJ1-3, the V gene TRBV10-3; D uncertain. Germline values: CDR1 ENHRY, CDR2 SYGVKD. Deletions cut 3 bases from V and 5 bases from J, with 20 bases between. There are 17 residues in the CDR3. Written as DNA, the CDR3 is TGTGCCATCAGTGACCCTGTGGCTGGAGGCTCGAGAAACACCATATATTTT. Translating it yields CAISDPVAGGSRNTIYF.

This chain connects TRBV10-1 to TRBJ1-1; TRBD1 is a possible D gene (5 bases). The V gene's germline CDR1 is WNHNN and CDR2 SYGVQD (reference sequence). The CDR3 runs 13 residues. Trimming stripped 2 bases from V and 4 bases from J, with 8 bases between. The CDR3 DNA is TGCGCCAGCAGTGAGCAGGGTGGCACTGAAGCTTTCTTT. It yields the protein CASSEQGGTEAFF.

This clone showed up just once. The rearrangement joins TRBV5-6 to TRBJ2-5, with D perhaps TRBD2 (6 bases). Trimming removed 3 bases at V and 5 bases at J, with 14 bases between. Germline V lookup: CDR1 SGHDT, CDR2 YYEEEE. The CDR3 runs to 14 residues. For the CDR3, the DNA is TGTGCCAGCAGCTCTCGACTAGTTGTGGAGACCCAGTACTTC. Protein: CASSSRLVVETQYF. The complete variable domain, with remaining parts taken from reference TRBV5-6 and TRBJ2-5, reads DAGVTQSPTHLIKTRGQQVTLRCSPKSGHDTVSWYQQALGQGPQFIFQYYEEEERQRGNFPDRFSGHQFPNYSSELNVNALLLGDSALYLCASSSRLVVETQYFGPGTRLLVL.

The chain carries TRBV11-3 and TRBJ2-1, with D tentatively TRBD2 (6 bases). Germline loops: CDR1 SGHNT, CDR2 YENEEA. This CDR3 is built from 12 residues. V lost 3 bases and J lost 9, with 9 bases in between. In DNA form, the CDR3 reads TGTGCCAGCAGCTTCAGCGGGCGTGAGCAGTTCTTC. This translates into CASSFSGREQFF.